Reported below is one TCR beta chain. Which antigen it targets is not known. One base away there is no much larger clone; base qualities are not given. CDR1 and CDR2 were assigned from the germline V gene (reference sequence) as MNHNY and SVGAGI. V is cut by 5 bases and J by 5 bases, and the space between the germline ends is 25 bases. The CDR3 goes from the cysteine to the phenylalanine over 18 residues. Only the CDR3 portion is preserved as DNA: 54 bases, with reading frame beginning at the first base. TCRbeta CDR3 regions were amplified from genomic DNA using the immunoSEQ Assay, a bias-controlled multiplex PCR. Turning to the authors' computational methods: The number of nucleated cells in each sample was estimated by amplification of reference gene primers within the assay. Sequence reads were collapsed and filtered to measure the absolute abundance of every unique TCRbeta CDR3 rearrangement. For each sample, productive Simpson clonality was calculated as the square root of Simpson's diversity index over productive rearrangements. What TCRdb holds here is the immuneACCESS table cut down to in-frame rearrangements. Part of the clones is not present; checked against another copy, under half of the missing clones reflect an unresolved V gene, and the others are unexplained. For V, J and clone size, that table is used; D and trimming come from the DNA. The table for this sample lists tens of thousands of clones; approximately 85% of them were counted only once. The top ten clonotypes cover 8.5% to 10% of the sample.

This specimen comes from a study of blood T cell repertoires in COVID-19 (dated by TCRdb to the early 2020s). At the level of the whole study: Samples from collaborators originated in the United States, Italy and Spain and spanned both the acute and convalescent phases of COVID-19. The repertoires were released in a freely available public database intended as a resource for research on the immune response to SARS-CoV-2. Samples were obtained from the ongoing ImmuneRACE study (first 160 participants) and from 1,254 subjects provided by 6 global collaborators. The dataset comprised deeply sampled blood TCRbeta repertoires from subjects exposed to, actively infected with, or recovered from COVID-19. The material from the prospective study consisted of cDNA or gDNA derived from T cells, B-cell-depleted T cells, or PBMCs. A de-identified subject ID, COVID-19 status, age in years and sex were almost always included in the sample metadata. Where HLA class I and class II types were available, the types were taken from metadata supplied by the sample provider, not from assay-based typing. Overall study outcomes, separate from this receptor: The amount of clinical and demographic metadata varied by source and participant and was provided uncurated.

One collaborating source in Seattle enrolled patients during active infection and followed them longitudinally through the course of disease. Each collaborating institution followed its own protocols to collect whole blood in K2EDTA tubes. For TCRbeta analysis, collaborators shipped samples in one of three forms: frozen whole blood, isolated PBMCs, or DNA extracted from either of those sample types. The chain is encoded by TRBV6-6 joined to TRBJ1-3; TRBD1 is a weak D gene call, 6 bases matching. This clonotype was sampled from a man in his fifties with COVID-19, enrolled during active disease. Sequenced sample: peripheral blood. The base sequence is TGTGCCAGCAGTCATCCGGGACACTCAAGTATGAATAGAAACACCATATATTTT. This encodes CASSHPGHSSMNRNTIYF.